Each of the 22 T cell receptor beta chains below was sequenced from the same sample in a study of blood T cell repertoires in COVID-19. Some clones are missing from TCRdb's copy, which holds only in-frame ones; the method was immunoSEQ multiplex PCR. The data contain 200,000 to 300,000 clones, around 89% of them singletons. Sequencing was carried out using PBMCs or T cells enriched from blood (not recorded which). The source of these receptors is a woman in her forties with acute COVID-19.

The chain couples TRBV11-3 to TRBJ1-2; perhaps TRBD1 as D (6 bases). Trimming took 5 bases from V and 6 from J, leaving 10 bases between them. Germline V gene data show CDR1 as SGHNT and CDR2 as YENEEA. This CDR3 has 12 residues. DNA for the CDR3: TGTGCCAGCAGCGTCCGACAGGATGGCTACACCTTC. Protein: CASSVRQDGYTF.

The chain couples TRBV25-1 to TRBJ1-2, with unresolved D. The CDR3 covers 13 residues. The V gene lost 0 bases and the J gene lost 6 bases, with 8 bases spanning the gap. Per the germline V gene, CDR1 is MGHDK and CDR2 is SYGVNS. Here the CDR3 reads CASSEYSGDGYTF. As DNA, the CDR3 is TGTGCCAGCAGTGAATATAGCGGGGATGGCTACACCTTC.

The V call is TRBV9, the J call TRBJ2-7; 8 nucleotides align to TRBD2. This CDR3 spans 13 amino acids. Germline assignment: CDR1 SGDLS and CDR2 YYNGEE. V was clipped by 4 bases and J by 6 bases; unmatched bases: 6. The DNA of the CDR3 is TGTGCCAGCAGCCCGGGACTAGGACGCGAGCAGTACGTC. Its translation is CASSPGLGREQYV.

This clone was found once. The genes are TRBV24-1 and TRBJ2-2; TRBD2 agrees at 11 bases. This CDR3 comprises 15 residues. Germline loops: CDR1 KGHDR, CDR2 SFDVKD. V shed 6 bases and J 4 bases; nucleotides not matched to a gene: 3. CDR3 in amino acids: CATSIAGGGTGELFF. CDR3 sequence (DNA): TGTGCCACCAGTATAGCGGGAGGGGGCACCGGGGAGCTGTTTTTT.

CDR3 DNA: TGCGCCAGCAGCTTGGATACTTCCAACTACAATGAGCAGTTCTTC. The encoded protein is CASSLDTSNYNEQFF. J is TRBJ2-1 and V is TRBV5-1; D remains ambiguous. The V gene lost 0 bases and the J gene lost 3 bases, with 10 bases spanning the gap. Per the germline V gene, CDR1 is SGHRS and CDR2 is YFSETQ. The CDR3 has 15 amino acids.

The CDR3 protein is CASSPLDRGRETQYF. DNA of the CDR3: TGTGCCAGCAGCCCTTTAGACAGGGGAAGAGAGACCCAGTACTTC. V gene TRBV4-2 combines with J gene TRBJ2-5; TRBD1 aligns across 8 bases. The CDR3 has 15 residues. V trimming: 4 bases; J trimming: 4 bases; junction bases outside the gene matches: 8. The germline gives CDR1 LGHNA, CDR2 YNFKEQ.

CDR3 amino acids: CASTYRTPISGANVLTF. The CDR3 region has the DNA TGCGCCAGCACCTACAGAACCCCAATCTCTGGGGCCAACGTCCTGACTTTC. The chain uses TRBV4-1 and TRBJ2-6; D is ambiguous. There are 17 residues in the CDR3. Deletions cut 7 bases from V and 0 bases from J, with 16 bases between. CDR1 is MGHRA and CDR2 is YSYEKL in the germline V gene.

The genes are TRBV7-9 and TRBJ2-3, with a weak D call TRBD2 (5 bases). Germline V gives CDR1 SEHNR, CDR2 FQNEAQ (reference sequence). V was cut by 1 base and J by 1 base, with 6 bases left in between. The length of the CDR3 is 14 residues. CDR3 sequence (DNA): TGTGCCAGCAGCTTAGGCGGGCGCACAGATACGCAGTATTTT. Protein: CASSLGGRTDTQYF. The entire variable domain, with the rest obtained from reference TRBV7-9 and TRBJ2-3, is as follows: DTGVSQNPRHKITKRGQNVTFRCDPISEHNRLYWYRQTLGQGPEFLTYFQNEAQLEKSRLLSDRFSAERPKGSFSTLEIQRTEQGDSAMYLCASSLGGRTDTQYFGPGTRLTVL.

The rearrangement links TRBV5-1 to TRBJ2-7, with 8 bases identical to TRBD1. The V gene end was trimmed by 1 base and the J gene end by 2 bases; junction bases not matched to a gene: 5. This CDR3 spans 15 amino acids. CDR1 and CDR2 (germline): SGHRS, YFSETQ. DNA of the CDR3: TGCGCCAGCAGCTTGTCCCCAGGGGGCGCCTACGAGCAGTACGTC. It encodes CASSLSPGGAYEQYV.

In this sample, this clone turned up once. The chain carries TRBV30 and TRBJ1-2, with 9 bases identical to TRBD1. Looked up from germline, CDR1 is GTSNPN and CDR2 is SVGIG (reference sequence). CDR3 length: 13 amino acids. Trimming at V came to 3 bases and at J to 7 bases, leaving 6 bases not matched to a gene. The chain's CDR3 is CAWRPGTGIGYTF. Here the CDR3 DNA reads TGTGCCTGGAGGCCCGGGACAGGGATTGGCTACACCTTC.

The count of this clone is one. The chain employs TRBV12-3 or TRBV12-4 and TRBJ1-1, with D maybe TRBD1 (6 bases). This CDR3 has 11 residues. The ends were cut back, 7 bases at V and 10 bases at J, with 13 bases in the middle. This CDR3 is CASTPGHGAFF. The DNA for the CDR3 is TGTGCCAGCACTCCGGGACACGGAGCTTTCTTT.

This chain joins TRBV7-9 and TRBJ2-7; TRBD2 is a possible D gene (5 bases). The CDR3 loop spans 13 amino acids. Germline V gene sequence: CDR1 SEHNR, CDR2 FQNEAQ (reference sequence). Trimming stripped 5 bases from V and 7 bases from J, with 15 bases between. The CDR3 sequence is CASSQGEGREQYF. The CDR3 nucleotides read TGTGCCAGCAGCCAAGGCGAGGGTCGGGAGCAGTACTTC.

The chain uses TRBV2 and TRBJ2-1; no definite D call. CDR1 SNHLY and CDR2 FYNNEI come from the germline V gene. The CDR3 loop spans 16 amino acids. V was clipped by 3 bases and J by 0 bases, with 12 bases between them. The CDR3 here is CASSDRGSLSYNEQFF. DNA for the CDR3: TGTGCCAGCAGTGATAGAGGATCCCTCTCCTACAATGAGCAGTTCTTC.

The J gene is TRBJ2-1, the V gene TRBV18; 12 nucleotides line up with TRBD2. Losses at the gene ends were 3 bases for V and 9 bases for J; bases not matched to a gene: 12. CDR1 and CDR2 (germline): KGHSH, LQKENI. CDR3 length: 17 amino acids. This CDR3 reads CASSPPSGRDYGFEQFF. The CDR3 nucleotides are TGTGCCAGCTCACCGCCTAGCGGGAGGGATTATGGGTTTGAGCAGTTCTTC. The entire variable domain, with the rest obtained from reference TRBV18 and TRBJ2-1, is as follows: NAGVMQNPRHLVRRRGQEARLRCSPMKGHSHVYWYRQLPEEGLKFMVYLQKENIIDESGMPKERFSAEFPKEGPSILRIQQVVRGDSAAYFCASSPPSGRDYGFEQFFGPGTRLTVL.

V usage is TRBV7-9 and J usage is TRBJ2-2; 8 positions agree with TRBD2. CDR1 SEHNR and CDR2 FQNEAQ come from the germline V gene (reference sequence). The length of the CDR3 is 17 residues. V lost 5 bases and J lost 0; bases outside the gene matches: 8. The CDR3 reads CASSPWGSGANTGELFF. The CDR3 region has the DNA TGTGCCAGCAGCCCTTGGGGTAGCGGGGCGAACACCGGGGAGCTGTTTTTT.

This CDR3 reads CATSQSDTQYF. The DNA of the CDR3 is TGTGCCACCAGTCAGTCAGATACGCAGTATTTT. The V gene is TRBV24-1, the J gene TRBJ2-3, with D uncertain. Trimming shortened V by 6 bases and J by 4 bases, and 4 bases separated the two germline ends. The CDR3 has 11 residues. Germline V gene lookup returns CDR1 KGHDR and CDR2 SFDVKD.

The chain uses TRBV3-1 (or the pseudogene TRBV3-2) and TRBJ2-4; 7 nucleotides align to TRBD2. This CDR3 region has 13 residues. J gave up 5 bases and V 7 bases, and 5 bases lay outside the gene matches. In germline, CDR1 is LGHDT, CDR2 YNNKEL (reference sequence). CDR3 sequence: CASTLAAENIQYF. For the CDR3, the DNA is TGTGCCAGCACGCTAGCGGCTGAAAACATTCAGTACTTC.

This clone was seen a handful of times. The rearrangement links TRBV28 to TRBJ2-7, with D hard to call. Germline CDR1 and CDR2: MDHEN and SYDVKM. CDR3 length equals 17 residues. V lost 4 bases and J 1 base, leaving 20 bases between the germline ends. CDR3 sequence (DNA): TGTGCCAGCAGTTCCCGGGTCCCCTTGCATCAATCCTACGAGCAGTACTTC. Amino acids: CASSSRVPLHQSYEQYF.

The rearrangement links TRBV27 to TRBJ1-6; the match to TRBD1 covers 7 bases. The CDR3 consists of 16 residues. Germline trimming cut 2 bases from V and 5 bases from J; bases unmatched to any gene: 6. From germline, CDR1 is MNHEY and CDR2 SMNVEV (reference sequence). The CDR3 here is CASSLGRDSHNSPLHF. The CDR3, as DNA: TGTGCCAGCAGTTTAGGTCGGGACAGCCATAATTCACCCCTCCACTTT.

For the CDR3, the DNA is TGTGCCAGCAGTGGGGACAGCTATGGCTACACCTTC. Translated, it gives CASSGDSYGYTF. The chain has TRBV2 and TRBJ1-2; 7 bases agree with TRBD1. There are 12 residues in the CDR3. Germline V gives CDR1 SNHLY, CDR2 FYNNEI. Germline trimming cut 4 bases from V and 4 bases from J; bases unmatched to any gene: 0.

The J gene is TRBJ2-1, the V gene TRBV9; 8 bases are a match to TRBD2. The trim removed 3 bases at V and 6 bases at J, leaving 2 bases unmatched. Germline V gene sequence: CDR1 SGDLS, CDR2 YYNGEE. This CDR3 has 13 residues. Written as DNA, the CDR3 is TGTGCCAGCAGCGCCGGGACTAGCAATGAGCAGTTCTTC. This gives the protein CASSAGTSNEQFF.

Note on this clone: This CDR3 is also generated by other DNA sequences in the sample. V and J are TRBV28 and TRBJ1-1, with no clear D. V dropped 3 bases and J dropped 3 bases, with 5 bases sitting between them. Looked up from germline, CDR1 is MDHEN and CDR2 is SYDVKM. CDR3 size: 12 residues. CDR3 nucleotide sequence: TGTGCCAGCAGTTTCCTTTACACTGAAGCTTTCTTT. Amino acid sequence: CASSFLYTEAFF.